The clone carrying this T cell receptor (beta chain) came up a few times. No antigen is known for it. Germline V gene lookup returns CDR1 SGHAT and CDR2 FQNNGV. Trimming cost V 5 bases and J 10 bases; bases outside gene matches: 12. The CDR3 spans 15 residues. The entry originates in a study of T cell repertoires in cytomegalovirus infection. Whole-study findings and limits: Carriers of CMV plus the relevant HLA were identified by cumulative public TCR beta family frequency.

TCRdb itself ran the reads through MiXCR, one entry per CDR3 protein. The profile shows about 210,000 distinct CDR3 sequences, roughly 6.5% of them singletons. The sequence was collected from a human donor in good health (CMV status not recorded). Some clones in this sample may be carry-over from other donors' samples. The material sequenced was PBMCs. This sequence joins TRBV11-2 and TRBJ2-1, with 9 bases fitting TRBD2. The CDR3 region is CASSPIRGGAWEQFF. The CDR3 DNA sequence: TGTGCCAGCAGCCCGATCCGCGGGGGGGCCTGGGAGCAGTTCTTC.